The source of this TCR beta chain is a study of a mutant IDH1 vaccine in newly diagnosed glioma (dated by TCRdb to about 2021). Regarding the research as a whole: In the chemotherapy-containing groups, vaccination started alongside temozolomide cycles, whereas in patients who had radiotherapy alone it started 4-6 weeks after radiotherapy. Six visits were used for peripheral blood collection: V03 (baseline), V05, V07, V10, V12 and V13. Of the approximately 33 patients who were treated, around 62% were male and around 40% were female, and the mean age was around 41 years. For exploratory analyses, longitudinal TCRB deep sequencing was carried out in around 24 treated patients wherever samples were available. The week-35 safety follow-up was designated visit V12, and the week-47 end of study was designated visit V13. Before enrollment, patients had received standard therapy of radiotherapy alone, temozolomide alone, or radiochemotherapy with temozolomide; most received the combination.

From its cysteine to its phenylalanine, the CDR3 spans 15 amino acids. Only the CDR3 DNA is retained, 45 bases long and in frame from the first base. CDR1 SGHNT and CDR2 YYREEE were looked up in the germline V gene (reference sequence). V has 6 bases trimmed and J has 5 bases trimmed; junction bases matching no gene number 11. This clone has just one count. The antigen it binds to is not known. Base qualities are not at hand, and no much larger clone is one base apart. Taken with the paper, the label for time point translates to: week 35, safety follow-up. Every vaccine dose consisted of 300 ug of a 20-mer mutant IDH1 peptide in Montanide, administered subcutaneously together with topical imiquimod. Patients received eight vaccinations in weeks 1, 3, 5, 7, 11, 15, 19 and 23, corresponding to visits V03 through V10. Newly diagnosed WHO grade 3 or 4 IDH1-mutant astrocytomas showing loss of nuclear ATRX were present in the donors. The samples were drawn from NOA16, a multicentre, single-arm, open-label phase I trial in Germany that tested a mutant IDH1 peptide vaccine in humans for the first time. Genomic DNA for TCRB sequencing was isolated from EDTA blood with the DNeasy Blood and Tissue Kit.

Study-level results and caveats: According to the authors, sample limitations meant that analyses of patient blood samples could not be reproduced. Across multiple MHC alleles, vaccine-induced immune responses were seen in roughly 93% of patients. Selection of PBMC samples for TCRB deep sequencing was based on availability. Changes in the top peripheral T cell clonotypes picked up by TCRB sequencing did not appear to be linked to pseudoprogression.

The library was prepared using the immunoSEQ multiplex PCR assay. Following the manufacturer's protocol, the hsTCRB Kit was used to amplify rearranged TCR beta chain sequences. An Illumina MiSeq was used to sequence the TCRB libraries. The authors processed their data as follows. The kit vendor's proprietary platform handled demultiplexing, trimming and gene mapping. TCRdb's version of the immuneACCESS table is confined to in-frame rearrangements and falls short of the full clone set. An unresolved V gene accounts for under half of the shortfall where checked; the remainder is of unknown origin. That table is the source of V, J and clone size, and D and trimming were worked out from the DNA. For this sample the table gives tens of thousands of clones, of which about 73% were detected only once. Over 4% of the sample lies in the top ten.

This receptor was obtained from a man aged 45-60 years with glioma. This specimen consisted of PBMCs, obtained from a glioma patient whose treatment included an IDH1 peptide vaccine. The chain was built from TRBV5-4 and TRBJ1-2, and 9 bases in between align with TRBD1. Here is the DNA: TGTGCCAGCACCAGGGACAGGGCAAAGACTTATGGCTACACCTTC. This yields the protein CASTRDRAKTYGYTF.